Sequencing of this TCR beta chain was carried out in a study of cytomegalovirus exposure and HLA in healthy donors. Unrecorded immune exposure was likely among donors, who were nominally healthy when sampled. The PCR employed 60 Vbeta primers together with 13 Jbeta primers. The repertoire was sequenced with immunoSEQ multiplex PCR; TCRdb's copy has only in-frame clones and lacks some. The repertoire holds about 130,000 clones, approximately 82% seen once, with under 3.5% in the top ten. The V segment lost 4 bases and the J segment 0 bases; nucleotides outside the gene matches: 10. Germline lookup yields CDR1 SGHTA and CDR2 FQGNSA. The CDR3 has 18 amino acids.

This clonotype originated in a man aged 45-60 years in good health and CMV-seronegative. This chain uses TRBV7-2 with TRBJ1-5; the match to TRBD1 covers 9 bases. The sample was PBMCs. CDR3 nucleotide sequence: TGTGCCAGCAGCTATCCTGAGCACAGGGGGCTTAGCAATCAGCCCCAGCATTTT. It specifies CASSYPEHRGLSNQPQHF.